The 22 T cell receptor beta chains in this list originate from one sample, sequenced in a study of T-cell memory formation after mild COVID-19. Using its own MiXCR run on the 5' RACE reads, TCRdb lists one record per CDR3 protein. The sample lists a few hundred thousand distinct CDR3 sequences; about 23% were seen once. Sequenced input: PBMCs or a T cell subset sorted from them (not recorded which). The receptors were sampled from an adult woman who had mild COVID-19 (a few samples of this study predate the infection). Cell type and time point are not known.

This sequence joins TRBV5-4 and TRBJ2-7, with 10 bases fitting TRBD1. The V segment lost 3 bases and the J segment 2 bases; nucleotides outside the gene matches: 5. Germline loops: CDR1 SGHNT, CDR2 YYREEE (reference sequence). This CDR3 spans 15 amino acids. The CDR3 here is CASSWGTGAAYEQYF. The CDR3 DNA is TGTGCCAGCAGCTGGGGGACAGGGGCCGCCTACGAGCAGTACTTC.

The CDR3 DNA sequence: TGTGCCAGCAGCCCCCGGGACGGTTACGAGCAGTACTTC. Protein product: CASSPRDGYEQYF. The rearrangement links TRBV9 to TRBJ2-7; D could derive from TRBD1 or TRBD2 (5 bases each). With 4 bases removed from V and 4 bases from J, the gap between germline ends came to 12 bases. The CDR3 is made up of 13 amino acids. CDR1 is SGDLS, CDR2 YYNGEE, per germline.

The chain is built from TRBV6-5 and TRBJ2-2; D not resolved. CDR1 and CDR2 (germline): MNHEY, SVGAGI. CDR3 length: 15 residues. V lost 7 bases and J lost 1, with 13 bases in between. The CDR3 sequence is CASKTRFGNTGELFF. CDR3 nucleotide sequence: TGTGCCAGCAAGACTCGTTTCGGGAACACCGGGGAGCTGTTTTTT.

This clonotype was observed many times. This chain links TRBV12-3 or TRBV12-4 with TRBJ2-7, with 7 bases that match TRBD1. The J segment lost 2 bases and the V segment lost 4 bases, leaving 2 bases of the junction unmatched. This CDR3 is built from 13 residues. The CDR3 nucleotides are TGTGCCAGCAGTTGGGGACAGACCTACGAGCAGTACTTC. It is translated as CASSWGQTYEQYF.

This clonotype was seen just once. The rearrangement links TRBV6-1 to TRBJ2-5; the D is unclear. The CDR3 covers 12 residues. Per the germline V gene, CDR1 is MNHNS and CDR2 is SASEGT. The V end was cut by 4 bases, the J end by 5 bases, with 8 bases between. The CDR3 protein is CASSVNPETQYF. The CDR3 DNA sequence: TGTGCCAGCAGTGTAAACCCGGAGACCCAGTACTTC.

This clonotype was counted between two and nine times. The chain is built from TRBV5-1 and TRBJ2-1; tentatively, D is TRBD2 (8 bases). V lost 4 bases, J lost 5 bases, and 22 bases lay in between. This CDR3 has 17 amino acids. CDR1 is SGHRS and CDR2 is YFSETQ in the germline V gene. The chain's CDR3 is CASSGGDSGGVHNEQFF. The CDR3, as DNA: TGCGCCAGCAGCGGCGGGGACAGCGGGGGTGTCCACAATGAGCAGTTCTTC.

As for this clonotype: A much larger clone differs by one base, so this may be a read error. The rearrangement joins TRBV11-2 to TRBJ2-3, with a weak D call TRBD2 (6 bases). V was clipped by 0 bases and J by 3 bases, with 31 bases between them. From germline, CDR1 is SGHAT and CDR2 FQNNGV. This CDR3 has 22 amino acids. The CDR3: CASSLDVAGSGPMPDTTDTQYF. The CDR3 nucleotides read TGTGCCAGCAGCTTAGACGTGGCGGGTAGCGGCCCCATGCCCGATACGACAGATACGCAGTATTTT.

This clonotype was picked up a small number of times. The chain has TRBV7-9 and TRBJ2-1, with 12 bases matching TRBD2. J gave up 0 bases and V 4 bases, and 13 bases lay outside the gene matches. The germline V gene has CDR1 SEHNR and CDR2 FQNEAQ (reference sequence). The CDR3 covers 20 residues. CDR3 in amino acids: CASSSPSSGGAVISYNEQFF. CDR3 coding DNA: TGTGCCAGCAGCTCCCCTTCTAGCGGGGGGGCCGTTATCTCCTACAATGAGCAGTTCTTC.

This clonotype was observed a handful of times. The chain has TRBV7-3 and TRBJ2-7; the D is unclear. Between the trimmed V and J ends, which lost 0 bases and 7 bases, there was a span of 16 bases. Germline V gene data show CDR1 as SGHTA and CDR2 as FQGTGA. The CDR3 loop spans 15 amino acids. CDR3 sequence (DNA): TGTGCCAGCAGCTTAACGGGTTCGCCCTCGCATGAGCAGTACTTC. This sequence encodes CASSLTGSPSHEQYF.

The rearrangement joins TRBV5-1 to TRBJ1-1; D is ambiguous. This CDR3 has 15 amino acids. The ends were cut back, 0 bases at V and 4 bases at J, with 13 bases in the middle. The germline V gene encodes CDR1 SGHRS and CDR2 YFSETQ. The CDR3 DNA follows: TGCGCCAGCAGCTTGGAGGTCCTAAAGGGCACTGAAGCTTTCTTT. It is translated as CASSLEVLKGTEAFF. Full variable domain (outside the CDR3, taken from reference TRBV5-1 and TRBJ1-1): KAGVTQTPRYLIKTRGQQVTLSCSPISGHRSVSWYQQTPGQGLQFLFEYFSETQRNKGNFPGRFSGRQFSNSRSEMNVSTLELGDSALYLCASSLEVLKGTEAFFGQGTRLTVV.

This clonotype was counted a few times. The chain links TRBV7-2 to TRBJ1-5, with D perhaps TRBD1 (6 bases). V dropped 5 bases and J dropped 3 bases, with 11 bases sitting between them. This CDR3 is built from 14 residues. Germline CDR1 SGHTA, CDR2 FQGNSA. The CDR3 DNA is TGTGCCAGCAGCCGTGGACAGAACAATCAGCCCCAGCATTTT. Protein sequence: CASSRGQNNQPQHF.

This clonotype was detected only a few times. This chain connects TRBV4-1 to TRBJ1-1; D not certain. Germline CDR1 reads MGHRA; CDR2 reads YSYEKL. Trimming stripped 1 base from V and 1 base from J, with 10 bases between. The CDR3 runs 15 residues. CDR3 in amino acids: CASSQGGGPNTEAFF. The DNA of the CDR3 is TGCGCCAGCAGCCAAGGCGGAGGCCCGAACACTGAAGCTTTCTTT.

The table lists this clonotype with a few counts. The V call is TRBV27, the J call TRBJ2-7; D remains unclear. Looked up from germline, CDR1 is MNHEY and CDR2 is SMNVEV (reference sequence). Trimming removed 3 bases from V and 2 bases from J, with 8 bases in between. The CDR3 covers 13 residues. The CDR3 sequence: CASSFRQAYEQYF. DNA for the CDR3: TGTGCCAGCAGTTTCCGGCAAGCCTACGAGCAGTACTTC.

V and J are TRBV20-1 and TRBJ2-5, with TRBD2 matching over 15 bases. V lost 0 bases, J lost 4 bases, and 3 bases stayed unmatched. Germline CDR1 DFQATT, CDR2 SNEGSKA (reference sequence). The CDR3 runs 16 residues. CDR3 residues: CSARERGLAGGETQYF. The CDR3 nucleotides read TGCAGTGCTAGAGAGAGGGGACTAGCGGGAGGAGAGACCCAGTACTTC.

This chain links TRBV9 with TRBJ1-2; no firm D call. The CDR3 is 14 residues long. V was clipped by 2 bases and J by 8 bases, with 16 bases between them. Germline V lookup: CDR1 SGDLS, CDR2 YYNGEE. The CDR3 loop is CASSVETRLRGYTF. DNA of the CDR3: TGTGCCAGCAGCGTGGAGACACGCTTAAGAGGCTACACCTTC.

The chain carries TRBV4-1 and TRBJ2-7; TRBD2 aligns across 7 bases. The V gene's germline CDR1 is MGHRA and CDR2 YSYEKL. The CDR3 is 16 amino acids. With 1 base clipped from V and 3 bases from J, the junction kept 9 bases outside the gene matches. The CDR3 region is CASSQAVGGRSYEQYF. DNA of the CDR3: TGCGCCAGCAGCCAAGCCGTAGGCGGGAGAAGCTACGAGCAGTACTTC.

This chain links TRBV9 with TRBJ2-1, with D perhaps assigned TRBD1 or TRBD2 (6 bases each). This CDR3 has 15 residues. V dropped 1 base and J dropped 4 bases, with 12 bases sitting between them. Germline V lookup: CDR1 SGDLS, CDR2 YYNGEE. The CDR3 loop reads CASSVTGATYNEQFF. CDR3 DNA: TGTGCCAGCAGCGTAACGGGGGCCACGTACAATGAGCAGTTCTTC.

The chain combines TRBV9 with TRBJ2-7; TRBD1 is a possible D gene (5 bases). The length of the CDR3 is 15 residues. Germline lookup yields CDR1 SGDLS and CDR2 YYNGEE. Deletions cut 0 bases from V and 2 bases from J, with 12 bases between. DNA of the CDR3: TGTGCCAGCAGCGTAGACCAGGGTGCCCCCTACGAGCAGTACTTC. It yields the protein CASSVDQGAPYEQYF.

J is TRBJ2-1 and V is TRBV5-1; 10 positions match TRBD1. The V gene end was trimmed by 2 bases and the J gene end by 6 bases; junction bases not matched to a gene: 8. The length of the CDR3 is 16 residues. Germline CDR1 SGHRS, CDR2 YFSETQ. The CDR3 sequence: CASSLMDRGIGNEQFF. CDR3 DNA sequence: TGCGCCAGCAGCTTAATGGACAGGGGGATAGGCAATGAGCAGTTCTTC.

Notes on this clonotype: The CDR3 carries no conserved terminal phenylalanine or tryptophan, so it likely arises from a read error. Because the CDR3's place on the DNA is in doubt, the DNA is left out and the CDR3 is given as listed by TCRdb. The chain joins TRBV20-1 to TRBJ1-4. The CDR3 length is 14 residues, termini included. The germline V gene encodes CDR1 DFQATT and CDR2 SNEGSKA (reference sequence). This CDR3 reads CSADTNLPASPSPP.

This clonotype was seen more than once but under ten times. The V gene is TRBV20-1, the J gene TRBJ2-1, with no clear D. This CDR3 region has 14 residues. The V gene lost 6 bases and the J gene lost 0 bases, with 12 bases spanning the gap. Germline CDR1 is DFQATT and CDR2 is SNEGSKA (reference sequence). The CDR3 sequence is CSASIGDSYNEQFF. CDR3 bases: TGCAGTGCGTCTATTGGGGACTCCTACAATGAGCAGTTCTTC.

The gene calls are TRBV14 and TRBJ1-1; no reliable D call. This CDR3 comprises 14 residues. Deletions cut 1 base from V and 4 bases from J, with 10 bases between. CDR1 and CDR2 (germline): SGHDN, FVKESK. CDR3 coding DNA: TGTGCCAGCAGCCAAGCGGGCCTCTCCACTGAAGCTTTCTTT. Amino acid sequence: CASSQAGLSTEAFF.